What follows are 4 T cell receptor beta chains derived from one specimen sequenced in a study of PD-L1 blockade in urothelial cancer. Time point defined: pretreatment peripheral blood. Assay: immunoSEQ multiplex PCR; the TCRdb copy retains only in-frame clones and omits some. The table shows about 52,000 clones, with around 80% occurring only once. This specimen was PBMCs, taken around atezolizumab (anti-PD-L1) treatment. These receptors were collected from a man aged 65 to 85 with urothelial cancer.

V usage is TRBV5-1 and J usage is TRBJ2-7; D perhaps matches TRBD1 (6 bases). Germline assignment: CDR1 SGHRS and CDR2 YFSETQ. V gave up 5 bases and J gave up 2 bases, with 11 bases separating them. This CDR3 is 13 amino acids long. The CDR3 here is CASRIAGAYEQYF. For the CDR3, the DNA is TGCGCCAGCAGGATTGCAGGGGCCTACGAGCAGTACTTC.

The chain employs TRBV6-1 and TRBJ1-2, with 7 bases matching TRBD1. V lost 3 bases, J lost 4 bases, and 2 bases stayed unmatched. CDR3 length equals 13 residues. The germline gives CDR1 MNHNS, CDR2 SASEGT. CDR3: CASSDWDSYGYTF. The CDR3 DNA is TGTGCCAGCAGTGACTGGGACAGCTATGGCTACACCTTC.

The genes are TRBV21-1 and TRBJ1-1; the table gives TRBD1 as D, unverified against the DNA. TRBV21-1 is a listed pseudogene. The CDR3 extends over 19 amino acids. This CDR3 is CASSKAERTGGTMNTEAFF. The CDR3 bases are TGTGCCAGCAGCAAAGCGGAAAGGACAGGGGGCACAATGAACACTGAAGCTTTCTTT.

This clone was counted a few times. V usage is TRBV7-9 and J usage is TRBJ2-7; 8 bases match TRBD1. V shed 4 bases and J 3 bases; nucleotides not matched to a gene: 8. This CDR3 has 15 amino acids. The germline CDR1 and CDR2 sequences are SEHNR and FQNEAQ (reference sequence). The CDR3 DNA follows: TGTGCCAGCAGCTCCAAACCGGGACAGGACTACGAGCAGTACTTC. Translation gives CASSSKPGQDYEQYF.